The 28 T cell receptor beta chains below all came from one sample that was sequenced in a study of blood T cell repertoires in COVID-19. Sequencing was performed with immunoSEQ multiplex PCR; in TCRdb, only in-frame clones are kept and a portion is missing. The repertoire holds about 280,000 clones, with nearly 90% as singletons. The sequenced sample was peripheral blood. All receptors derive from a man in his late teens or twenties with active or convalescent COVID-19.

The V gene is TRBV12-5, the J gene TRBJ2-7, with D tentatively TRBD1 (6 bases). V lost 3 bases and J lost 0, with 9 bases in between. CDR1 LGHNT and CDR2 FRNRAP come from the germline V gene. The CDR3 sequence is 14 residues long. The CDR3 protein is CASGFMGASYEQYF. The CDR3, as DNA: TGTGCTAGTGGTTTTATGGGGGCCTCCTACGAGCAGTACTTC.

Comments on this clone: A much larger clone lies one base from this, so it may be a read error. The chain recombines TRBV6-2 or TRBV6-3 with TRBJ2-2; 9 nucleotides agree with TRBD1. CDR1 is MNHEY, CDR2 SVGEGT, per germline. The CDR3 spans 15 residues. Germline trimming cut 4 bases from V and 6 bases from J; bases unmatched to any gene: 6. CDR3 in amino acids: CASSLQGARSGELFF. The CDR3 bases are TGTGCCAGCAGTTTACAGGGGGCGCGGTCCGGGGAGCTGTTTTTT.

The chain couples TRBV3-1 (or the pseudogene TRBV3-2) to TRBJ2-7, with 7 bases lining up with TRBD2. The CDR3 runs 15 residues. CDR1 LGHDT and CDR2 YNNKEL come from the germline V gene (reference sequence). Losses at the gene ends were 0 bases for V and 1 base for J; bases not matched to a gene: 3. The CDR3, as DNA: TGTGCCAGCAGCCAAGAAAGGGAGGGTTCCTACGAGCAGTACTTC. Translating it yields CASSQEREGSYEQYF.

The J gene is TRBJ2-2, the V gene TRBV29-1; 8 bases are shared with TRBD1. This CDR3 region has 15 residues. CDR1 is SQVTM, CDR2 ANQGSEA, per germline. V trimming: 5 bases; J trimming: 0 bases; junction bases outside the gene matches: 5. The CDR3 nucleotides read TGCAGCGTTATGGGACAGGAGACGAACACCGGGGAGCTGTTTTTT. Translated, it gives CSVMGQETNTGELFF.

This clone was observed once. J is TRBJ2-3 and V is TRBV18, with 15 bases lining up with TRBD2. This CDR3 contains 20 residues. Germline V gene data show CDR1 as KGHSH and CDR2 as LQKENI. The ends lost 3 bases at V and 4 bases at J; junction bases unmatched: 14. The CDR3 sequence: CASSPRGLAGGHPVADTQYF. The CDR3 coding sequence is TGTGCCAGCTCACCCCGTGGACTAGCGGGGGGGCACCCAGTGGCAGATACGCAGTATTTT.

This sequence joins TRBV19 and TRBJ2-1; possibly TRBD2 for D (6 bases). V was trimmed by 0 bases and J by 8 bases, leaving 14 bases between them. Germline CDR1 LNHDA, CDR2 SQIVND (reference sequence). The CDR3 is 15 amino acids. The CDR3 region is CASSIDLSGTYEQFF. The DNA of the CDR3 is TGTGCCAGTAGTATAGATCTATCCGGGACTTATGAGCAGTTCTTC. The variable domain in full, completed from reference TRBV19 and TRBJ2-1, reads DGGITQSPKYLFRKEGQNVTLSCEQNLNHDAMYWYRQDPGQGLRLIYYSQIVNDFQKGDIAEGYSVSREKKESFPLTVTSAQKNPTAFYLCASSIDLSGTYEQFFGPGTRLTVL.

This rearrangement joins TRBV5-4 to TRBJ2-5; 8 nucleotides line up with TRBD2. CDR3 length: 14 amino acids. CDR1 is SGHNT and CDR2 is YYREEE in the germline V gene (reference sequence). V shed 4 bases, J shed 3 bases, and the junction held 5 bases outside the gene matches. The CDR3 region is CASSREGGEETQYF. The DNA for the CDR3 is TGTGCCAGCAGCCGGGAGGGGGGCGAAGAGACCCAGTACTTC.

Details on this clone: At the DNA level, this CDR3 is encoded by other sequences in the same sample as well. The J gene is TRBJ2-2, the V gene TRBV12-5; D unclear. Germline V gives CDR1 LGHNT, CDR2 FRNRAP. CDR3 length: 13 amino acids. V was cut by 5 bases and J by 6 bases, with 10 bases left in between. The DNA for the CDR3 is TGTGCTAGTGGTCTCTCAGGCTCCGGGGAGCTGTTTTTT. The encoded protein is CASGLSGSGELFF.

Comment on this clone: Other DNA sequences in the same sample also yield this CDR3. CDR3 protein: CASSVGGRGTGANVLTF. The CDR3 DNA reads TGTGCCAGCAGCGTTGGTGGGAGGGGGACTGGGGCCAACGTCCTGACTTTC. This rearrangement joins TRBV9 to TRBJ2-6; D possibly corresponds to TRBD2 (7 bases). This CDR3 is 17 amino acids long. Between the trimmed V and J ends, which lost 2 bases and 2 bases, there was a span of 14 bases. Germline values: CDR1 SGDLS, CDR2 YYNGEE.

The rearrangement links TRBV4-1 to TRBJ2-7, with D maybe TRBD1 (6 bases). With 5 bases removed from V and 2 bases from J, the gap between germline ends came to 16 bases. CDR3 size: 15 residues. Germline V gene sequence: CDR1 MGHRA, CDR2 YSYEKL. This chain's CDR3 is CASSVQGTLTYEQYF. In nucleotides, the CDR3 is TGCGCCAGCAGCGTACAGGGTACTTTGACCTACGAGCAGTACTTC.

This clone was seen just once. The rearrangement links TRBV7-2 to TRBJ1-5, with 8 bases that match TRBD1. CDR1 and CDR2 from the germline V gene are SGHTA and FQGNSA. The CDR3 runs to 16 residues. J gave up 6 bases and V 1 base, and 8 bases lay outside the gene matches. The CDR3 DNA reads TGTGCCAGCAGCTTAGTACCCCAGGGGGCATTTCAGCCCCAGCATTTT. Protein product: CASSLVPQGAFQPQHF.

The gene calls are TRBV15 and TRBJ1-2; no clear D. This CDR3 has 15 residues. Trimming pared 1 base from V and 0 bases from J, leaving 9 bases between. CDR1 LNHNV and CDR2 YYDKDF come from the germline V gene (reference sequence). CDR3 sequence reads: CATSRGGEANYGYTF. Written as DNA, the CDR3 is TGTGCCACCAGCAGAGGGGGAGAAGCTAACTATGGCTACACCTTC.

This clone has a single count. This rearrangement joins TRBV7-7 to TRBJ2-1, with 9 bases identical to TRBD1. This CDR3 is 14 amino acids long. V dropped 5 bases and J dropped 8; count of bases not matched to a gene: 7. The V gene's germline CDR1 is SSHAT and CDR2 FNYEAQ (reference sequence). The CDR3 sequence: CASSPGTGRYEQFF. The DNA of the CDR3 is TGTGCCAGCAGCCCCGGGACAGGGCGGTATGAGCAGTTCTTC.

V and J are TRBV5-1 and TRBJ1-5; a possible D gene is TRBD1 (6 bases). CDR3 length: 14 residues. Germline CDR1 and CDR2: SGHRS and YFSETQ. Trimming removed 0 bases at V and 3 bases at J, with 7 bases between. As DNA, the CDR3 is TGCGCCAGCAGCTTGGGGACAGACAATCAGCCCCAGCATTTT. Protein product: CASSLGTDNQPQHF.

This sequence joins TRBV24-1 and TRBJ1-3; D not resolved. V lost 0 bases, J lost 1 base, and 15 bases lay in between. Germline CDR1 is KGHDR and CDR2 is SFDVKD. CDR3 length: 18 residues. CDR3 DNA sequence: TGTGCCACCAGTGATTTGCAAGGCCAGGCCTATTCTGGAAACACCATATATTTT. Translated: CATSDLQGQAYSGNTIYF.

There are a few counts of this clone. V usage is TRBV9 and J usage is TRBJ1-5, with 7 bases matching TRBD1. CDR1 and CDR2 from the germline V gene are SGDLS and YYNGEE. The ends lost 2 bases at V and 2 bases at J; junction bases unmatched: 22. The CDR3 consists of 21 residues. The CDR3 nucleotides read TGTGCCAGCAGCGTTCGCAACCCCCGGGACAGCCAAGTCCTGTGCAATCAGCCCCAGCATTTT. As protein: CASSVRNPRDSQVLCNQPQHF.

The chain couples TRBV11-2 to TRBJ1-5; D is unresolved. V was cut by 0 bases and J by 4 bases, with 7 bases left in between. CDR3 length equals 14 residues. Germline-derived CDR1 and CDR2 are SGHAT and FQNNGV. CDR3 nucleotides: TGTGCCAGCAGCTTAGACAGCGAAAATCAGCCCCAGCATTTT. This sequence encodes CASSLDSENQPQHF.

The count of this clone is one. V and J are TRBV7-8 and TRBJ1-5; 7 bases are a match to TRBD1. Per the germline V gene, CDR1 is SGHVS and CDR2 is FQNEAQ. Trimming removed 5 bases from V and 0 bases from J; junction bases left unmatched: 7. The CDR3 covers 16 residues. The CDR3: CASSVGTVTSNQPQHF. The CDR3 coding sequence is TGTGCCAGCAGCGTAGGGACAGTAACTAGCAATCAGCCCCAGCATTTT. Full variable domain (rest looked up from reference TRBV7-8 and TRBJ1-5): GAGVSQSPRYKVAKRGQDVALRCDPISGHVSLFWYQQALGQGPEFLTYFQNEAQLDKSGLPSDRFFAERPEGSVSTLKIQRTQQEDSAVYLCASSVGTVTSNQPQHFGDGTRLSIL.

The V gene is TRBV19, the J gene TRBJ2-7; 7 nucleotides match TRBD1. In germline, CDR1 is LNHDA, CDR2 SQIVND (reference sequence). V was pared by 4 bases and J by 0 bases, with 3 bases of the junction left unmatched. The CDR3 totals 14 residues. The CDR3 reads CASSRDSLSYEQYF. Here the CDR3 DNA reads TGTGCCAGTAGTAGGGACAGTCTCTCCTACGAGCAGTACTTC.

The chain carries TRBV19 and TRBJ2-3, with TRBD2 as a possible D gene (6 bases). Trimming stripped 4 bases from V and 4 bases from J, with 12 bases between. CDR3 size: 14 residues. Germline CDR1 and CDR2: LNHDA and SQIVND (reference sequence). The CDR3 nucleotides are TGTGCCAGTAGTAGCGGGACTGCGCCAGATACGCAGTATTTT. This encodes CASSSGTAPDTQYF.

The J gene is TRBJ2-3, the V gene TRBV2, with 7 nucleotides matching TRBD1. The CDR3 totals 15 residues. Germline CDR1 SNHLY, CDR2 FYNNEI. Trimming removed 8 bases from V and 2 bases from J; junction bases left unmatched: 10. The CDR3 bases are TGTGCCAGCGGGGCTGGGGACAGCTACACAGATACGCAGTATTTT. It codes for CASGAGDSYTDTQYF.

The chain uses TRBV2 and TRBJ1-3; D remains ambiguous. CDR1 is SNHLY and CDR2 is FYNNEI in the germline V gene. The CDR3 is made up of 13 amino acids. Trimming cost V 6 bases and J 4 bases, with 10 bases left between them. This CDR3 reads CASREGGGNTIYF. CDR3 DNA: TGTGCCAGCAGGGAGGGAGGGGGAAACACCATATATTTT.

The chain carries TRBV4-2 and TRBJ1-1, with 9 bases fitting TRBD1. J gave up 0 bases and V 1 base, and 9 bases lay outside the gene matches. CDR3 length equals 18 residues. Germline-derived CDR1 and CDR2 are LGHNA and YNFKEQ. In nucleotides, the CDR3 is TGTGCCAGCAGCCAAGGAGGTGGACAGGGGCTAATGAACACTGAAGCTTTCTTT. Its translation: CASSQGGGQGLMNTEAFF.

The chain carries TRBV6-5 and TRBJ1-2; TRBD1 matches 8 bases. V was clipped by 10 bases and J by 7 bases; unmatched bases: 5. Germline V lookup: CDR1 MNHEY, CDR2 SVGAGI. The CDR3 extends over 11 amino acids. The CDR3 region has the DNA TGTGCCACCCGGACAGGGTTTGGCTACACCTTC. As protein: CATRTGFGYTF.

The chain combines TRBV15 with TRBJ1-2, with D perhaps matching TRBD1 (5 bases). V was pared by 0 bases and J by 8 bases, with 13 bases between. The CDR3 length is 14 residues. The germline CDR1 and CDR2 sequences are LNHNV and YYDKDF (reference sequence). The CDR3 region has the DNA TGTGCCACCAGCAGAGATGTCGCAGGGAACGGCTACACCTTC. Amino acid sequence: CATSRDVAGNGYTF.

The gene calls are TRBV12-3 or TRBV12-4 and TRBJ1-2, with D possibly TRBD1 on 5 matching bases. This CDR3 contains 11 residues. Trimming removed 3 bases at V and 8 bases at J, with 7 bases between. CDR3 loop: CASSFGGGYTF. CDR3 nucleotide sequence: TGTGCCAGCAGTTTCGGGGGAGGCTACACCTTC.

V usage is TRBV7-2 and J usage is TRBJ2-3; the D gene is possibly TRBD1 (6 bases). V lost 3 bases, J lost 2 bases, and 18 bases lay in between. The CDR3 covers 17 residues. Germline V CDR1 and CDR2: SGHTA, FQGNSA. CDR3 sequence (DNA): TGTGCCAGCAGCTTTCGGACCTTGACAGGAACCACAGATACGCAGTATTTT. This codes for CASSFRTLTGTTDTQYF.

This chain uses TRBV12-3 or TRBV12-4 with TRBJ1-1; TRBD1 agrees at 7 bases. This CDR3 is built from 12 residues. V trimming: 5 bases; J trimming: 7 bases; junction bases outside the gene matches: 4. The CDR3 nucleotides are TGTGCCAGCAGTCCAGGGGGGAGTGAAGCTTTCTTT. Translated: CASSPGGSEAFF.